A single sample is the source of the 27 T cell receptor beta chains below, sequenced in a study of breast tumors, draining lymph nodes, adjacent tissues. One entry per CDR3 protein results from TCRdb running MiXCR on the multiplex PCR reads. The table includes around 190,000 distinct CDR3 sequences, 30% to 35% detected once. Samples came from axillary lymph nodes draining the breast cancer. The source material was axillary lymph node tissue. These receptors were collected from a female donor with breast cancer. Some clones in this sample may be carry-over from other donors' samples.

This clonotype was recorded only once. The chain is built from TRBV19 and TRBJ1-5; D might be TRBD1 (6 bases). The CDR3 totals 13 residues. Germline values: CDR1 LNHDA, CDR2 SQIVND (reference sequence). Trimming took 7 bases from V and 6 from J, leaving 13 bases between them. The CDR3 loop reads CASKRGEVQPQHF. The CDR3 bases are TGTGCCAGTAAAAGGGGGGAAGTTCAGCCCCAGCATTTT.

To note about this clonotype: At one of its ends the junction is not consistent with the germline gene, which may arise from a read error. V is TRBV7-7 and J is TRBJ2-3, with D possibly matching TRBD2 (6 bases). Germline-derived CDR1 and CDR2 are SSHAT and FNYEAQ (reference sequence). The CDR3 totals 13 residues. CDR3 protein: CASSLVGGGLQYF. CDR3 nucleotide sequence: TGTGCTAGCAGCTTAGTGGGGGGTGGTTTGCAGTATTTT.

The V call is TRBV9, the J call TRBJ1-1; maybe TRBD1 (5 bases). This CDR3 has 14 amino acids. Trimming took off 2 bases at V and 1 base at J, with 9 bases between the two ends. The germline CDR1 and CDR2 sequences are SGDLS and YYNGEE. Written as DNA, the CDR3 is TGTGCCAGCAGCGTGGGGCCGACGAACACTGAAGCTTTCTTT. This sequence encodes CASSVGPTNTEAFF.

This clonotype was seen more than once but under ten times. The V gene is TRBV6-2 or TRBV6-3, the J gene TRBJ1-2; 7 nucleotides match TRBD1. Germline assignment: CDR1 MNHEY and CDR2 SVGEGT. Germline trimming cut 6 bases from V and 7 bases from J; bases unmatched to any gene: 11. This CDR3 region has 14 residues. Here the CDR3 DNA reads TGTGCCAGCAGGTTGGCAGGGGGTCGGAGTGGCTACACCTTC. Protein product: CASRLAGGRSGYTF.

Many counts were recorded for this clonotype. J is TRBJ2-7 and V is TRBV11-3; D possibly corresponds to TRBD1 (9 bases). With 3 bases removed from V and 3 bases from J, the gap between germline ends came to 30 bases. Germline CDR1 and CDR2: SGHNT and YENEEA. The CDR3 covers 20 residues. The CDR3 nucleotides read TGTGCCAGCAGCTTCCCCGCCCGGGACAGGGCCTGCGGGAGGAACTACGAGCAGTACTTC. It translates to CASSFPARDRACGRNYEQYF. The entire variable domain, with the rest obtained from reference TRBV11-3 and TRBJ2-7, is as follows: EAGVVQSPRYKIIEKKQPVAFWCNPISGHNTLYWYLQNLGQGPELLIRYENEEAVDDSQLPKDRFSAERLKGVDSTLKIQPAELGDSAVYLCASSFPARDRACGRNYEQYFGPGTRLTVT.

This clonotype has more than one count but fewer than ten. The V call is TRBV7-6, the J call TRBJ1-1, with unresolved D. The V gene lost 5 bases and the J gene lost 2 bases, with 12 bases spanning the gap. The V gene's germline CDR1 is SGHVS and CDR2 FNYEAQ. CDR3 length: 14 residues. The CDR3: CASSPRYGNTEAFF. The CDR3 DNA sequence: TGTGCCAGCAGCCCCCGTTACGGTAACACTGAAGCTTTCTTT.

The CDR3: CASSQNRGRSSYNEQFF. The CDR3 region has the DNA TGTGCCAGCAGCCAAAACAGGGGGCGAAGTTCCTACAATGAGCAGTTCTTC. This chain joins TRBV3-1 and TRBJ2-1, with 9 bases aligning to TRBD1. The junction had 6 bases not matched to a gene; V was cut back by 2 bases and J by 1 base. Germline V gene sequence: CDR1 LGHDT, CDR2 YNNKEL (reference sequence). The CDR3 totals 17 residues.

This clonotype was picked up many times. This chain links TRBV7-9 with TRBJ2-5; TRBD2 is a possible D gene (6 bases). Germline V CDR1 and CDR2: SEHNR, FQNEAQ (reference sequence). The V end was cut by 4 bases, the J end by 5 bases, with 14 bases between. The CDR3 extends over 14 amino acids. CDR3 protein: CASSSRLVGETQYF. DNA for the CDR3: TGTGCCAGCAGCTCTAGACTAGTTGGGGAGACCCAGTACTTC.

Note on this clonotype: Likely a read error: the CDR3 ends without its conserved phenylalanine or tryptophan. CDR3: CASSSGLVEETQYL. CDR3 bases: TGTGCCAGCAGCTCCGGACTAGTGGAAGAGACCCAGTACCTC. The rearrangement links TRBV7-3 to TRBJ2-5, with TRBD2 matching over 7 bases. The CDR3 has 14 amino acids. With 4 bases clipped from V and 3 bases from J, the junction kept 5 bases outside the gene matches. Germline CDR1 SGHTA, CDR2 FQGTGA.

In this sample, this clonotype turned up many times. The J gene is TRBJ2-7, the V gene TRBV10-3, with TRBD1 matching 8 bases. From germline, CDR1 is ENHRY and CDR2 SYGVKD. This CDR3 is built from 16 residues. Trimming at V came to 2 bases and at J to 1 base, leaving 7 bases not matched to a gene. The CDR3 DNA is TGTGCCATCAGTGAGGAAGGACAGGGTGGGTCCTACGAGCAGTACTTC. Protein sequence: CAISEEGQGGSYEQYF.

This clonotype was seen ten or more times. The chain combines TRBV5-6 with TRBJ1-4; D uncertain. The CDR3 loop spans 15 amino acids. The germline V and J ends were trimmed by 2 bases and 2 bases, with 10 bases remaining between them. The germline gives CDR1 SGHDT, CDR2 YYEEEE. CDR3 sequence: CASSFLTPTNEKLFF. In DNA form, the CDR3 reads TGTGCCAGCAGCTTTTTGACACCGACTAATGAAAAACTGTTTTTT. The full variable domain, its missing parts supplied by reference TRBV5-6 and TRBJ1-4, is DAGVTQSPTHLIKTRGQQVTLRCSPKSGHDTVSWYQQALGQGPQFIFQYYEEEERQRGNFPDRFSGHQFPNYSSELNVNALLLGDSALYLCASSFLTPTNEKLFFGSGTQLSVL.

The chain couples TRBV7-2 to TRBJ2-7, with D unresolved. V was clipped by 5 bases and J by 7 bases, with 18 bases between them. Germline CDR1 SGHTA, CDR2 FQGNSA. The CDR3 has 14 amino acids. The CDR3 region has the DNA TGTGCCAGCAGCGCCGACCTAGGCCCCCGTGAGCAGTACTTC. Protein: CASSADLGPREQYF.

This clonotype was counted ten times or more. This chain joins TRBV6-6 and TRBJ2-7, with 7 bases that match TRBD1. V was pared by 8 bases and J by 5 bases, with 9 bases of the junction left unmatched. The V gene's germline CDR1 is MNHNY and CDR2 SVGAGI (reference sequence). The CDR3 contains 13 residues. The CDR3 loop is CASGRTGFDEQYF. Written as DNA, the CDR3 is TGTGCCAGCGGAAGGACAGGTTTCGACGAGCAGTACTTC.

This clonotype came up many times. The gene calls are TRBV2 and TRBJ2-1; D is uncertain. With 7 bases removed from V and 9 bases from J, the gap between germline ends came to 10 bases. CDR1 and CDR2 (germline): SNHLY, FYNNEI. The CDR3 covers 11 residues. The CDR3 region has the DNA TGTGCCAGCAATTACGTTGGTGAGCAGTTCTTC. Its protein product is CASNYVGEQFF.

This clonotype was observed many times. The genes are TRBV19 and TRBJ1-2; 10 bases agree with TRBD1. V lost 3 bases and J lost 4; bases outside the gene matches: 5. Germline CDR1 is LNHDA and CDR2 is SQIVND (reference sequence). The CDR3 length is 15 residues. CDR3 sequence (DNA): TGTGCCAGTAGTATTCCGGGACAGGGGATCTATGGCTACACCTTC. It is translated as CASSIPGQGIYGYTF.

On this clonotype: A clone one base away is much larger, so this may be a read error. The chain links TRBV13 to TRBJ2-5; 9 nucleotides align to TRBD2. Germline CDR1 is PRHDT and CDR2 is FYEKMQ (reference sequence). The CDR3 spans 15 residues. The CDR3 DNA reads as TGTGCCAGCAGCTCCGAGACTAGCGGTAAAGAGGCCCAGTACTTC. Translating it yields CASSSETSGKEAQYF.

Concerning this clonotype itself: A much more abundant neighbour one base away suggests this may be a read error. The chain couples TRBV7-8 to TRBJ2-3; TRBD2 is a possible D gene (7 bases). The CDR3 runs 17 residues. Germline values: CDR1 SGHVS, CDR2 FQNEAQ. The CDR3 DNA sequence: TGTGCCAGCAGCTTAAAGAGGGGGGGTTCTAGCACAGATCCGCAGTATTTT. Protein sequence: CASSLKRGGSSTDPQYF.

A remark on this clonotype: Just one base apart from a much larger clone, this may be a read error. The conserved closing phenylalanine or tryptophan is absent in this CDR3, likely reflecting a read error. The J gene is TRBJ1-2, the V gene TRBV4-2, with D perhaps TRBD1 (6 bases). CDR1 is LGHNA and CDR2 is YNFKEQ in the germline V gene. The CDR3 has 14 amino acids. V gave up 6 bases and J gave up 0 bases, with 11 bases separating them. The CDR3 DNA sequence: TGTGCCAGCAGGGGGGCGGGTGCTAACTATGGCTACACCCTC. Amino acid sequence: CASRGAGANYGYTL.

In its sample, this clonotype was seen a few times. CDR3 bases: TGTGCCAGCAGCTTAGTAAACACTGAAGCTTTCTTT. It is translated as CASSLVNTEAFF. This sequence joins TRBV7-9 and TRBJ1-1, with D hard to call. The CDR3 sequence is 12 residues long. Trimming cost V 1 base and J 2 bases, with 2 bases left between them. CDR1 is SEHNR and CDR2 is FQNEAQ in the germline V gene (reference sequence).

Details on this clonotype: The germline gene is not matched at one end of the junction; a read error may be the cause. J is TRBJ2-3 and V is TRBV5-1, with TRBD2 identical over 7 bases. This CDR3 contains 14 residues. Germline V gene lookup returns CDR1 SGHRS and CDR2 YFSETQ. CDR3 protein: CASSGRRDYNTQYF. CDR3 in DNA: TGTGCCAGCAGCGGACGCCGGGACTATAATACGCAGTATTTT. Using reference TRBV5-1 and TRBJ2-3 for the parts outside the CDR3, the full variable domain is KAGVTQTPRYLIKTRGQQVTLSCSPISGHRSVSWYQQTPGQGLQFLFEYFSETQRNKGNFPGRFSGRQFSNSRSEMNVSTLELGDSALYLCASSGRRDYNTQYFGPGTRLTVL.

Regarding this clonotype: An end of the junction does not agree with germline; a read error may underlie this. CDR3 DNA: TGTGCCAGCAGTCGCGCGATGGGACAGTCAGGTCGCTACCCCTTC. Translation: CASSRAMGQSGRYPF. This rearrangement joins TRBV7-2 to TRBJ1-2, with 7 positions matching TRBD1. Germline CDR1 is SGHTA and CDR2 is FQGNSA. The CDR3 covers 15 residues. Variable domain in full (rest from reference TRBV7-2 and TRBJ1-2): GAGVSQSPSNKVTEKGKDVELRCDPISGHTALYWYRQSLGQGLEFLIYFQGNSAPDKSGLPSDRFSAERTGGSVSTLTIQRTQQEDSAVYLCASSRAMGQSGRYPFGSGTRLTVV.

This clonotype was recorded at least ten times. A much larger clone differs from this one at a single base, so this may be a read error. Here the CDR3 omits its conserved ending phenylalanine or tryptophan, so a read error is the likely source. V and J are TRBV29-1 and TRBJ2-5, with 8 bases lining up with TRBD2. The J segment lost 4 bases and the V segment lost 7 bases, leaving 23 bases of the junction unmatched. The germline V gene encodes CDR1 SQVTM and CDR2 ANQGSEA. This CDR3 has 18 amino acids. CDR3 residues: CSARLGGFGTSTSETQYL. The DNA of the CDR3 is TGCAGCGCGCGTCTTGGGGGCTTTGGGACTAGTACATCAGAGACCCAGTACCTC.

A note on this clonotype: A single base separates this from a much larger clone, so it may be a read error. The chain has TRBV7-2 and TRBJ2-7, with 7 positions matching TRBD2. Germline V gives CDR1 SGHTA, CDR2 FQGNSA. The CDR3 covers 18 residues. V shed 0 bases and J 5 bases; nucleotides not matched to a gene: 16. The CDR3 region is CASSLAVGSGPFTHEQYF. CDR3 sequence (DNA): TGTGCCAGCAGCTTAGCAGTGGGTAGCGGGCCTTTTACCCACGAGCAGTACTTC.

This clonotype has ten or more counts. V is TRBV19 and J is TRBJ2-5, with a tentative D call TRBD2 (6 bases). CDR1 and CDR2 from the germline V gene are LNHDA and SQIVND (reference sequence). Trimming took 5 bases from V and 3 from J, leaving 16 bases between them. This CDR3 has 15 amino acids. For the CDR3, the DNA is TGTGCCAGTAGTCAGTCGGGTTCGGGAGAAGAGACCCAGTACTTC. Protein product: CASSQSGSGEETQYF.

This clonotype was counted a few times. The chain is built from TRBV7-9 and TRBJ1-1, with D uncertain. Trimming removed 0 bases from V and 7 bases from J, with 9 bases in between. CDR3 length equals 13 residues. Germline lookup yields CDR1 SEHNR and CDR2 FQNEAQ (reference sequence). This CDR3 is CASSLAESDEAFF. In nucleotides, the CDR3 is TGTGCCAGCAGCTTAGCCGAAAGTGATGAAGCTTTCTTT. The full variable domain, completed using reference TRBV7-9 and TRBJ1-1, is DTGVSQNPRHKITKRGQNVTFRCDPISEHNRLYWYRQTLGQGPEFLTYFQNEAQLEKSRLLSDRFSAERPKGSFSTLEIQRTEQGDSAMYLCASSLAESDEAFFGQGTRLTVV.

The chain is built from TRBV15 and TRBJ2-7; the D is unclear. The CDR3 loop spans 14 amino acids. Germline V gives CDR1 LNHNV, CDR2 YYDKDF (reference sequence). V was pared by 0 bases and J by 4 bases, with 10 bases between. The CDR3, as DNA: TGTGCCACCAGCAGAGAGAGAGTCTGGTACGAGCAGTACTTC. Protein product: CATSRERVWYEQYF.

This clonotype was counted ten times or more. The J gene is TRBJ1-4, the V gene TRBV9; 7 positions agree with TRBD1. The J segment lost 5 bases and the V segment lost 4 bases, leaving 8 bases of the junction unmatched. The CDR3 is 15 amino acids. CDR1 SGDLS and CDR2 YYNGEE come from the germline V gene. The CDR3 reads CASSRGDRLNEKLFF. CDR3 nucleotides: TGTGCCAGCAGCAGAGGGGACAGATTAAATGAAAAACTGTTTTTT.